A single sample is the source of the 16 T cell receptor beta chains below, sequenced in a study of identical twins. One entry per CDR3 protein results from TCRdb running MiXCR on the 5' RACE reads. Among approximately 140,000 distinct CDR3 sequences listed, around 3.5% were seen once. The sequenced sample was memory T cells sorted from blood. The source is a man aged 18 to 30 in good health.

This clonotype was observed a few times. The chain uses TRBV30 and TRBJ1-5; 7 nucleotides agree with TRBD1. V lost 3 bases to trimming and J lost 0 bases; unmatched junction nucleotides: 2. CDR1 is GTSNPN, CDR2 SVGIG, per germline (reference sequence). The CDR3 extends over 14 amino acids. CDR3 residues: CAWSRGDSNQPQHF. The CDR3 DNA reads TGTGCCTGGAGCAGGGGGGATAGCAATCAGCCCCAGCATTTT.

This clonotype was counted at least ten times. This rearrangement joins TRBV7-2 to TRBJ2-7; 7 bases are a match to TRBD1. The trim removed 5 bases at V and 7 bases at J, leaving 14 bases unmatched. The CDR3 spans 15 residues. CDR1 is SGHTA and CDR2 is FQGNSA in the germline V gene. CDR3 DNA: TGTGCCAGCAGCCCGGGGACAGTAGGGAGTGTGGAGCAGTACTTC. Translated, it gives CASSPGTVGSVEQYF.

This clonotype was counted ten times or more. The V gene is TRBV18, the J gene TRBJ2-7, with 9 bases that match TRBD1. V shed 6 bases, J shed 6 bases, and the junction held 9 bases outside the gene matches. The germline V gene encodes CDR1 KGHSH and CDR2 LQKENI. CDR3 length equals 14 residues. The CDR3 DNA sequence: TGTGCCAGCTCCCCCGGGACAGGGCAGTCCGAGCAGTACTTC. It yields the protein CASSPGTGQSEQYF.

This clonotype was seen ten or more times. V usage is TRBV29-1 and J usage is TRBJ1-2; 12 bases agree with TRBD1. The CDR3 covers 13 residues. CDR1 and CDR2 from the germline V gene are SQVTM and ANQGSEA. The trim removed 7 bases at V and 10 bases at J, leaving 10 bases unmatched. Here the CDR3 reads CSADPGTGGAYTF. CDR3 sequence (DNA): TGCAGCGCAGATCCCGGGACAGGGGGCGCCTACACCTTC.

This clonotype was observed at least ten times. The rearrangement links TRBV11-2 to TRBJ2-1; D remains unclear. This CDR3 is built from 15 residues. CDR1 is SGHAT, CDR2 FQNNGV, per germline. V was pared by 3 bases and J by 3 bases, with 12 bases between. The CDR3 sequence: CASSLGRVVYNEQFF. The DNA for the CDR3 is TGTGCCAGCAGCTTGGGTAGGGTGGTCTACAATGAGCAGTTCTTC.

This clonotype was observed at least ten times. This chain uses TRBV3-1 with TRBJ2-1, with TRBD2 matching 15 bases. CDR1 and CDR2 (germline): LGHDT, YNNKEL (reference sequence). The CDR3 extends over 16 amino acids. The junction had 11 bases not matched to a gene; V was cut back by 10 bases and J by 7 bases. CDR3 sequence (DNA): TGTGCCACCCTTCATGGACTAGCGGGAGGGAGGAATGAGCAGTTCTTC. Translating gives CATLHGLAGGRNEQFF.

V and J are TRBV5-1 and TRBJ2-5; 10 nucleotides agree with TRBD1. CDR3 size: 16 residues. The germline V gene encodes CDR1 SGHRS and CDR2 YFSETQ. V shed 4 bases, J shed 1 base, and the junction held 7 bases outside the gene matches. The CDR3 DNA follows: TGCGCCAGCAGCATCGGACAGGGGGACAGCCAAGAGACCCAGTACTTC. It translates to CASSIGQGDSQETQYF.

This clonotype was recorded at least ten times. The CDR3 region has the DNA TGCAGTGCGAGACCCCAGGGGGGAACATACAATGAGCAGTTCTTC. Residues: CSARPQGGTYNEQFF. The genes are TRBV20-1 and TRBJ2-1, with D possibly being TRBD1 (7 bases). Trimming pared 6 bases from V and 4 bases from J, leaving 19 bases between. CDR3 length: 15 amino acids. Per the germline V gene, CDR1 is DFQATT and CDR2 is SNEGSKA (reference sequence).

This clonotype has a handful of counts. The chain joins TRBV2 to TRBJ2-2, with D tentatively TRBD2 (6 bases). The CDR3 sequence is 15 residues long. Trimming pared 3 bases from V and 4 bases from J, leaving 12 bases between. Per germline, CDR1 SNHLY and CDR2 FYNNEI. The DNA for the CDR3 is TGTGCCAGCAGTGATTTCGGGAGTTCCACCGGGGAGCTGTTTTTT. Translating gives CASSDFGSSTGELFF.

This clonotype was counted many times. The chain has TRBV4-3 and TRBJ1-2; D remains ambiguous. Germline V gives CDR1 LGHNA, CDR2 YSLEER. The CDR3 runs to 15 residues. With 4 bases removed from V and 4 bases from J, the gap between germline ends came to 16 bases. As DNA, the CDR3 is TGCGCCAGCAGCCCCTCCGTCCTCGTGGGCTATGGCTACACCTTC. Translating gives CASSPSVLVGYGYTF.

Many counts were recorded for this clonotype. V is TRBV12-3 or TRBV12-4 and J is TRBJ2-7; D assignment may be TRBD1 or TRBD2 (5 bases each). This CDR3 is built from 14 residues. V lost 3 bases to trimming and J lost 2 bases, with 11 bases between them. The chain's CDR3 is CASSFARDPYEQYF. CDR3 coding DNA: TGTGCCAGCAGTTTTGCCAGGGACCCCTACGAGCAGTACTTC.

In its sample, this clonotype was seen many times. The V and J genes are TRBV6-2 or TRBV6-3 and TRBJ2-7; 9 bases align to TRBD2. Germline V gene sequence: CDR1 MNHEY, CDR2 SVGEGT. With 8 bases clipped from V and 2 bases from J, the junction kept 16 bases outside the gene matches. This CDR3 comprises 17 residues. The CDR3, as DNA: TGTGCCAGCCAGACAGGGCTAGCGGGATTGGTACCCTACGAGCAGTACTTC. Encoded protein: CASQTGLAGLVPYEQYF.

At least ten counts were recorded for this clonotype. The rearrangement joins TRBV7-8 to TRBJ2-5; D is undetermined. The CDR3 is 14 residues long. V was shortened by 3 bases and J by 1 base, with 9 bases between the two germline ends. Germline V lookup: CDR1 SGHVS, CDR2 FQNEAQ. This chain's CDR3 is CASSFSELQETQYF. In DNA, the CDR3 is TGTGCCAGCAGCTTTAGTGAGCTCCAAGAGACCCAGTACTTC.

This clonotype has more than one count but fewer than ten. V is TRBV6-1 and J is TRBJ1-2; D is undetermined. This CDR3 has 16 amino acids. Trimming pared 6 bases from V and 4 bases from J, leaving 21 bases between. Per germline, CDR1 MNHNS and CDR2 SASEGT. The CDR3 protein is CASSPAPPRAGYGYTF. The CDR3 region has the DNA TGTGCCAGCAGCCCGGCCCCCCCTCGGGCTGGCTATGGCTACACCTTC.

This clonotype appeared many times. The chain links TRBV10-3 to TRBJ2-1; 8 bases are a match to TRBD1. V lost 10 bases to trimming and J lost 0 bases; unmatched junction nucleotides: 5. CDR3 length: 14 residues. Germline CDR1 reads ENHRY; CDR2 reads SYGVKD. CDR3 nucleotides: TGTGCCACCCGGGGACAGGACTCCTACAATGAGCAGTTCTTC. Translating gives CATRGQDSYNEQFF.

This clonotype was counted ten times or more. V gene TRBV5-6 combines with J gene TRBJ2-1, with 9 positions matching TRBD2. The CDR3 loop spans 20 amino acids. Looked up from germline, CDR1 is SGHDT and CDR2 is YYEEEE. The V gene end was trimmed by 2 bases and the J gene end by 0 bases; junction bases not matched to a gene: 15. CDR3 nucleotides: TGTGCCAGCAGCTTTACCGGGACTAGCCGGACCTGGAGCTCCTACAATGAGCAGTTCTTC. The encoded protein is CASSFTGTSRTWSSYNEQFF.